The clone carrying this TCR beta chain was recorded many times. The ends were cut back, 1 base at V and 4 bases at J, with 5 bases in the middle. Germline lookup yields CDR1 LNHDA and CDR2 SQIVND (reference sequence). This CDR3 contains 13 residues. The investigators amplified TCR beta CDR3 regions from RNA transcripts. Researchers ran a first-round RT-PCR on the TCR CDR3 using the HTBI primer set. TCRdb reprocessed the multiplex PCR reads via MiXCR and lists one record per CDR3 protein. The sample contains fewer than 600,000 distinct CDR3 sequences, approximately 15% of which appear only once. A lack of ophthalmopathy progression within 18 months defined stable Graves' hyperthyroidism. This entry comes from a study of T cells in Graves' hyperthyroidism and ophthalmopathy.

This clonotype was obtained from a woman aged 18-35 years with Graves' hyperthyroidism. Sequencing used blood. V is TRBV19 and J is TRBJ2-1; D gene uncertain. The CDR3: CASSIATYNEQFF. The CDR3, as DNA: TGTGCCAGTAGTATAGCGACGTACAATGAGCAGTTCTTC.